The T cell receptor beta chain described here comes from a study of shared clonotypes between healthy human individuals. Study overall: Three plates were used per donor for CD4 naive, three for CD4 memory, two for CD8 naive and one for CD8 memory.

Naive CD8 cells lacked CD45RO and underwent positive selection for CCR7, leaving out terminally differentiated effector memory CD45RA+ cells. Per the germline V gene, CDR1 is SGHTA and CDR2 is FQGNSA. J lost 0 bases, V lost 5 bases, and 4 bases had no gene match. This CDR3 spans 15 amino acids. Several immunoSEQ plates received, in even portions, the genomic DNA of each subset. Sorted-subset replicate PCRs used 200 ng of genomic DNA. This amount corresponded to about 29,000 T cell genomes. TCRdb's copy holds only in-frame clones and misses some; the assay was immunoSEQ multiplex PCR. Counted here are over 2 million clones, about 95% occurring once; the ten biggest clones make up about 1.1%.

The genes are TRBV7-2 and TRBJ2-1; 7 bases are shared with TRBD1. The sequenced sample consisted of naive CD8+ T cells sorted from blood. The receptor's source is a man aged 18 to 29 in good health. The CDR3 region is CASSEGTASYNEQFF. The CDR3 DNA is TGTGCCAGCAGCGAAGGGACAGCCTCCTACAATGAGCAGTTCTTC.